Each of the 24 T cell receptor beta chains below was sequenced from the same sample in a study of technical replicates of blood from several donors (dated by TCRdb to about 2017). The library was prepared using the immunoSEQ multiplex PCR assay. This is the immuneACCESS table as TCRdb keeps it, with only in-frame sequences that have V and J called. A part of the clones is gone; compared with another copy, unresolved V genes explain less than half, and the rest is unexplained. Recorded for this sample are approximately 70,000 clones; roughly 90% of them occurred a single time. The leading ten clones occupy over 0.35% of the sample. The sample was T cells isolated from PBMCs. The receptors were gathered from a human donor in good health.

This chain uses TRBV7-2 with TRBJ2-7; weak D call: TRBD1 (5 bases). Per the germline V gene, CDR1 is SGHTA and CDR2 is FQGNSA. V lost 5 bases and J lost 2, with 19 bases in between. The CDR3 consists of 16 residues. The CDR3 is CASSNPTTDGPYEQYF. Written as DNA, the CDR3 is TGTGCCAGCAGCAACCCAACGACAGATGGTCCCTACGAGCAGTACTTC.

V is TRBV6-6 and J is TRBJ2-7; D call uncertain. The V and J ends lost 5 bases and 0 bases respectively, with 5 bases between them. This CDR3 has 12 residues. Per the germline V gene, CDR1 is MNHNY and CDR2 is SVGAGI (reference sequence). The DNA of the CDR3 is TGTGCCAGCAGTCCGAGCTCCTACGAGCAGTACTTC. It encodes CASSPSSYEQYF.

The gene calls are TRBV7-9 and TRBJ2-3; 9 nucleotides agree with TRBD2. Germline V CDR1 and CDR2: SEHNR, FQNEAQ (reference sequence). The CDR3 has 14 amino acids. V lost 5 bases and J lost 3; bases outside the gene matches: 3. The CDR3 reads CASSQTSGTDTQYF. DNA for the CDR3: TGTGCCAGCAGCCAGACTAGCGGTACAGATACGCAGTATTTT.

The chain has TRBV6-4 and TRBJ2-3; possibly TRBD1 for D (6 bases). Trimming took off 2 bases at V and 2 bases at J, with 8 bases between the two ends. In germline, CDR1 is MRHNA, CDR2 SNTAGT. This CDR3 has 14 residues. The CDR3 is CASSDGTHTDTQYF. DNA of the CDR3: TGTGCCAGCAGTGACGGGACACACACAGATACGCAGTATTTT.

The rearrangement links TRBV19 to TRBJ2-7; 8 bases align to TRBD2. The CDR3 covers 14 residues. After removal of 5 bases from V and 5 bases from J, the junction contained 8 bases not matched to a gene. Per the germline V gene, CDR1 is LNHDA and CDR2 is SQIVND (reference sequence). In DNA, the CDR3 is TGTGCCAGTAGTCCGGGACTAGTAAGACACGAGCAGTACTTC. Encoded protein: CASSPGLVRHEQYF.

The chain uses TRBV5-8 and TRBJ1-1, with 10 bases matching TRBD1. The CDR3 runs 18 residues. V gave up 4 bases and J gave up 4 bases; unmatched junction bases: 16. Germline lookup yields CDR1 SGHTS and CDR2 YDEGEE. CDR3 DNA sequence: TGTGCCAGCAGCGGAAGGCCGGGACAGGGGCCCGATGCCACTGAAGCTTTCTTT. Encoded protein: CASSGRPGQGPDATEAFF.

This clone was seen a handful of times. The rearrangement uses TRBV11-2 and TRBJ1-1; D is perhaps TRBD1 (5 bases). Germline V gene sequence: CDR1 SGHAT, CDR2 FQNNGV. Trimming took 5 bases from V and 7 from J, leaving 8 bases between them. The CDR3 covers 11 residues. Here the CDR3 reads CASSPGIEAFF. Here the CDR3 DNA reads TGTGCCAGCAGCCCAGGGATTGAAGCTTTCTTT.

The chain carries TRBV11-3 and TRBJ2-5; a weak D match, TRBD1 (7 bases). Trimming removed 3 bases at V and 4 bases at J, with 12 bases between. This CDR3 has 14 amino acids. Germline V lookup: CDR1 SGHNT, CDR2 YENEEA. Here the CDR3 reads CASSLRQGGETQYF. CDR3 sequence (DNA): TGTGCCAGCAGCTTGAGGCAGGGGGGAGAGACCCAGTACTTC.

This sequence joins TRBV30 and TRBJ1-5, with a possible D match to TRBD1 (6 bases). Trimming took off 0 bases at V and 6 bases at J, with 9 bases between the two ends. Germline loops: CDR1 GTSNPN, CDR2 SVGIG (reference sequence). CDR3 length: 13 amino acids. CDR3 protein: CAWSVGRGQPQHF. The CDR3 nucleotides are TGTGCCTGGAGTGTAGGCAGGGGTCAGCCCCAGCATTTT.

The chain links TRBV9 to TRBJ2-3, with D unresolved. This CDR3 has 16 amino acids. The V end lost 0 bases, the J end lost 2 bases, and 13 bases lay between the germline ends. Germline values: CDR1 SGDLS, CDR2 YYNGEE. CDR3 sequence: CASSVESFAYTDTQYF. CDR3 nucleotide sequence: TGTGCCAGCAGCGTAGAGTCGTTCGCGTACACAGATACGCAGTATTTT.

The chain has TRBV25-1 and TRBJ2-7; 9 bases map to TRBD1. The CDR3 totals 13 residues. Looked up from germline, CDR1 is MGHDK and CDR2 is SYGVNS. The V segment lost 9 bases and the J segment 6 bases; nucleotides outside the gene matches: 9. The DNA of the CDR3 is TGTGCCAGTACCCCGGGACAGGGACGCGAGCAGTACTTC. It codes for CASTPGQGREQYF.

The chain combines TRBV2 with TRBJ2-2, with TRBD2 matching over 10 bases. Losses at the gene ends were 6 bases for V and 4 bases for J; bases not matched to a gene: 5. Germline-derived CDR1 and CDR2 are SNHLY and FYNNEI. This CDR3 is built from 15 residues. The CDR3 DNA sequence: TGTGCCAGCAGATTACTAGCGGGACTCACCGGGGAGCTGTTTTTT. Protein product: CASRLLAGLTGELFF.

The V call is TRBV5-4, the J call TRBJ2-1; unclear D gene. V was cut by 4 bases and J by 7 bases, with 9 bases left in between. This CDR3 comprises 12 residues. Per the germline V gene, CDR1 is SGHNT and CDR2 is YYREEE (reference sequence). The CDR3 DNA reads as TGTGCCAGCAGCCTCGGGTTGAATGAGCAGTTCTTC. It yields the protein CASSLGLNEQFF.

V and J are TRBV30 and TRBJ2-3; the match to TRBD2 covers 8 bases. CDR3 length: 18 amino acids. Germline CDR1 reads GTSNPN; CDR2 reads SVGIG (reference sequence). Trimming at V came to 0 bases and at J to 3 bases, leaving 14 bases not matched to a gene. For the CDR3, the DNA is TGTGCCTGGAGTGTAAATCTAGCGGGCTCCCAGCAGACAGATACGCAGTATTTT. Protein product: CAWSVNLAGSQQTDTQYF.

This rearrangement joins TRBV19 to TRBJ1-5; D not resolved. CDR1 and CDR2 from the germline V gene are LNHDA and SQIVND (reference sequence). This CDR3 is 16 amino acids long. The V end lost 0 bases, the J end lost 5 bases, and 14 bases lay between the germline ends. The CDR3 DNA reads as TGTGCCAGTAGTATAGACGGTCCCCAACTATATCAGCCCCAGCATTTT. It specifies CASSIDGPQLYQPQHF.

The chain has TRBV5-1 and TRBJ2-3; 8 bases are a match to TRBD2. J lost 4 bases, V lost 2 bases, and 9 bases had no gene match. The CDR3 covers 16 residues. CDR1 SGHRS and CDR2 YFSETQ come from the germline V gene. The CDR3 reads CASSLVSGRGADTQYF. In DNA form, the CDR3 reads TGCGCCAGCAGCTTAGTAAGCGGGAGAGGCGCAGATACGCAGTATTTT.

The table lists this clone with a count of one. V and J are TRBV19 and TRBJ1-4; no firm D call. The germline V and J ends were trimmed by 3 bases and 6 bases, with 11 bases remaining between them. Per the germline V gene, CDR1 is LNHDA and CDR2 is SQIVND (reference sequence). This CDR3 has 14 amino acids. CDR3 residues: CASSILAGYEKLFF. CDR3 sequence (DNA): TGTGCCAGTAGTATTCTGGCTGGCTATGAAAAACTGTTTTTT.

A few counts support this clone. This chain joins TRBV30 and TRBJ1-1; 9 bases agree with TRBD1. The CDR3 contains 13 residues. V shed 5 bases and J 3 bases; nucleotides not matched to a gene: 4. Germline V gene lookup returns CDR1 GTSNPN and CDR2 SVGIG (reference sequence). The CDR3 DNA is TGTGCCTGGGGAACAGGGGGCTACACTGAAGCTTTCTTT. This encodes CAWGTGGYTEAFF.

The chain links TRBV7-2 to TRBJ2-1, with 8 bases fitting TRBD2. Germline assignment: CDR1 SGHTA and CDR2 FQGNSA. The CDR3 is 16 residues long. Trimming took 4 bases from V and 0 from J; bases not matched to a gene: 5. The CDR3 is CASSWVAGSSYNEQFF. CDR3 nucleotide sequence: TGTGCCAGCAGCTGGGTAGCGGGAAGCTCCTACAATGAGCAGTTCTTC.

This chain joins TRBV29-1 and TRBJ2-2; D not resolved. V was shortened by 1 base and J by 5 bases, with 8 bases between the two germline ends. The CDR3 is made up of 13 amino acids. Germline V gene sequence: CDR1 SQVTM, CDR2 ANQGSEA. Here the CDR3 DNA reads TGCAGCGTTGAAGGTTTGAGGACCGGGGAGCTGTTTTTT. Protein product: CSVEGLRTGELFF.

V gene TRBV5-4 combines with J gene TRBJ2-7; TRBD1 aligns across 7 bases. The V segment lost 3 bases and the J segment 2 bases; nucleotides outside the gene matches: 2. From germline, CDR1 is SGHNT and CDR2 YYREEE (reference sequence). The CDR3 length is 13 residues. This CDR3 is CASSSGQPYEQYF. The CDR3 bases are TGTGCCAGCAGCTCGGGACAGCCCTACGAGCAGTACTTC.

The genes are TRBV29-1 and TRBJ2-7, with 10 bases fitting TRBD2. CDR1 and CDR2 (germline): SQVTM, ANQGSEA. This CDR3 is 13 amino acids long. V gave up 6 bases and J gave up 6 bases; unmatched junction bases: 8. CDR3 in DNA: TGCAGCGTGGCCGGGACTAGCGTAATCGAGCAGTACTTC. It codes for CSVAGTSVIEQYF.

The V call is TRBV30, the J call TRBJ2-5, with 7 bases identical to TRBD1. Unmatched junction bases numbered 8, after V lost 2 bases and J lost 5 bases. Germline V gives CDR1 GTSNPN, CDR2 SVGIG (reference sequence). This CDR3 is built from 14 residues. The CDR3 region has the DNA TGTGCCTGGAGTATAGCGACAGGGATGGAGACCCAGTACTTC. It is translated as CAWSIATGMETQYF.

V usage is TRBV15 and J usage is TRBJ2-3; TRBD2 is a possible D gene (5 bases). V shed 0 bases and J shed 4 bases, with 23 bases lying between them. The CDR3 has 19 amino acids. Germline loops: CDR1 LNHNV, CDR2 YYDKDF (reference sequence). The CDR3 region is CATSRDSKFGGTKADTQYF. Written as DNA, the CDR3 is TGTGCCACCAGCAGAGATAGTAAATTCGGAGGAACTAAGGCAGATACGCAGTATTTT.